This is a list of T cell receptor beta chains from one sample in a study of blood T cell repertoires in COVID-19. The protocol was immunoSEQ multiplex PCR, while the TCRdb copy is restricted to in-frame clones and leaves out a portion. The sample holds fewer than 200,000 clones, approximately 90% seen once. Sequenced input: peripheral blood. These receptor sequences come from a woman in her 70s with COVID-19, enrolled during active disease. Each CDR3 is given with its conserved first and last residue. The order of the fields is D gene, clone size, J gene, V gene, CDR3 protein, CDR3 DNA. D genes are given only for firm matches. Clone size, where shown, is once, few, many, or a class for clones that have expanded.

- | few | TRBJ1-2 | TRBV6-5 | CASSYSNGANGYTF | TGTGCCAGCAGTTACTCAAATGGAGCAAATGGCTACACCTTC
TRBD1 | - | TRBJ1-4 | TRBV19 | CASSEPGQGSLFF | TGTGCCAGCTCGGAGCCGGGACAGGGTTCCCTGTTTTTT
TRBD1 | - | TRBJ1-1 | TRBV24-1 | CATSDLLARGPANTEAFF | TGTGCCACCAGTGATTTGCTGGCCAGGGGGCCCGCAAACACTGAAGCTTTCTTT
- | few | TRBJ1-1 | TRBV28 | CASSPGRSVTEAFF | TGTGCCAGCAGCCCAGGGAGGTCGGTGACTGAAGCTTTCTTT
- | once | TRBJ2-5 | TRBV25-1 | CASSEPGLVGTQYF | TGTGCCAGCAGTGAGCCTGGGCTGGTCGGGACCCAGTACTTC
TRBD1 | once | TRBJ2-7 | TRBV23-1 | CASSPWDRCHEQYF | TGCGCCAGCAGCCCCTGGGACAGGTGCCACGAGCAGTACTTC
TRBD1 | - | TRBJ1-1 | TRBV7-9 | CASSSNRGVNTEAFF | TGTGCCAGCAGCTCAAACAGGGGGGTGAACACTGAAGCTTTCTTT
- | many | TRBJ1-4 | TRBV14 | CASSGRDYEKLFF | TGTGCCAGCAGCGGCCGGGACTATGAAAAACTGTTTTTT
- | - | TRBJ1-1 | TRBV3-1/TRBV3-2 | CASSQVPAAPMAFF | TGTGCCAGCAGCCAAGTGCCCGCCGCCCCTATGGCTTTCTTT
TRBD2 | - | TRBJ2-1 | TRBV29-1 | CSAQQTSGNNEQFF | TGCAGCGCCCAACAGACTAGCGGGAACAATGAGCAGTTCTTC